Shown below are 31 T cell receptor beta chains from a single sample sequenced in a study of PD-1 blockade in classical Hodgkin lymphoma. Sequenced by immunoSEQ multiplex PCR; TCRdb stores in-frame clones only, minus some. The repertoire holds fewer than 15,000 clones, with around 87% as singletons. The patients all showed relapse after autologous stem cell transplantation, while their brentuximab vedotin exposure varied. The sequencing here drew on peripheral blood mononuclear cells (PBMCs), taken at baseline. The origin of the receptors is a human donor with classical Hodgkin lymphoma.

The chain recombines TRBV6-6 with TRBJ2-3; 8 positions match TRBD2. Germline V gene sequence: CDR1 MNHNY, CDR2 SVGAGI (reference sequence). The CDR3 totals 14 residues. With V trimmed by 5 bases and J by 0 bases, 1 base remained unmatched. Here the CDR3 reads CASSERGSTDTQYF. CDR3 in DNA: TGTGCCAGCAGTGAGCGGGGGAGCACAGATACGCAGTATTTT.

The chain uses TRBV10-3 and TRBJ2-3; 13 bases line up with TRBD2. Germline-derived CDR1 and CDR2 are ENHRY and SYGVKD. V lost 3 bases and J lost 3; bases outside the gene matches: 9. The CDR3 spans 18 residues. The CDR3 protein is CAISDPGLAGVLTDTQYF. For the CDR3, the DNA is TGTGCCATCAGTGATCCCGGACTAGCGGGAGTACTAACAGATACGCAGTATTTT.

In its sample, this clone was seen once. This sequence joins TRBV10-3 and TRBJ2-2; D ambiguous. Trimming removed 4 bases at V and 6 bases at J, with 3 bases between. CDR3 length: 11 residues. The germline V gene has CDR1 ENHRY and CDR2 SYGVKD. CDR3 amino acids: CAISAAGELFF. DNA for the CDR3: TGTGCCATCAGTGCGGCCGGGGAGCTGTTTTTT.

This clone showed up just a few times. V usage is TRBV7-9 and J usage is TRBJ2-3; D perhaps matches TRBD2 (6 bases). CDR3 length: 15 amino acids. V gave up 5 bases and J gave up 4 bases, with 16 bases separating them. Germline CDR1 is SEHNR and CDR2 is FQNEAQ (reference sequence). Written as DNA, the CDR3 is TGTGCCAGCAGCGAGAAACTAGCCCAATCAGATACGCAGTATTTT. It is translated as CASSEKLAQSDTQYF.

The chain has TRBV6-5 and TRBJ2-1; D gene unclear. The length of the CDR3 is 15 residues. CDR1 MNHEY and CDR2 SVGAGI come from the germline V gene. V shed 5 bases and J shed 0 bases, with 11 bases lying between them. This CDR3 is CASSMDPTSYNEQFF. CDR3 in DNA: TGTGCCAGCAGTATGGACCCGACCTCCTACAATGAGCAGTTCTTC.

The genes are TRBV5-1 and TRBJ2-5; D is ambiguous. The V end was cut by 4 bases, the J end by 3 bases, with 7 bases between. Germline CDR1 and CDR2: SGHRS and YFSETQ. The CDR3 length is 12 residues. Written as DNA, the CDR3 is TGCGCCAGCAGCCCTGGGGAAGAGACCCAGTACTTC. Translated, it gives CASSPGEETQYF.

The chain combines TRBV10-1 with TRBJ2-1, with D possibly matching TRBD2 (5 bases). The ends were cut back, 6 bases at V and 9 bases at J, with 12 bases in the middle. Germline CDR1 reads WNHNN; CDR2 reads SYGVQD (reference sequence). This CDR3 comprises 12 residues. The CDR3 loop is CASSHSGFEQFF. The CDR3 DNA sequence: TGCGCCAGCAGCCACTCGGGATTTGAGCAGTTCTTC.

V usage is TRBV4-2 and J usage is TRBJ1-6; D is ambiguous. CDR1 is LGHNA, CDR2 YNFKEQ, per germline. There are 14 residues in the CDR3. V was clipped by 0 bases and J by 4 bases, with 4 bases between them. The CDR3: CASSQEVYNSPLHF. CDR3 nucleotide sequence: TGTGCCAGCAGCCAAGAGGTTTATAATTCACCCCTCCACTTT.

Here the CDR3 DNA reads TGTGCCAGCAGACGCGTGGACTCCTCTGGAAACACCATATATTTT. This encodes CASRRVDSSGNTIYF. The chain links TRBV6-5 to TRBJ1-3; D remains unclear. Germline values: CDR1 MNHEY, CDR2 SVGAGI. CDR3 length: 15 amino acids. The V gene lost 6 bases and the J gene lost 0 bases, with 12 bases spanning the gap.

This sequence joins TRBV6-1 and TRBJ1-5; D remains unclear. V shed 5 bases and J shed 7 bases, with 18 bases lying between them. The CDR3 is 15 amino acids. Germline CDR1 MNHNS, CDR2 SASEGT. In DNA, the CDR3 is TGTGCCAGCAGTAAGTCGGGAGAAGGGAGCCAGCCCCAGCATTTT. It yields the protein CASSKSGEGSQPQHF.

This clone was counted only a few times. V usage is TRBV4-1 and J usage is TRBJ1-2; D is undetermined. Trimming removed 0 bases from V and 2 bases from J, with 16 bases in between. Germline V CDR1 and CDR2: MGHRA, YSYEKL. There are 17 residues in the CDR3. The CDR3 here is CASSQEHGVVVNYGYTF. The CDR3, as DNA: TGCGCCAGCAGCCAAGAGCACGGAGTAGTGGTGAACTATGGCTACACCTTC.

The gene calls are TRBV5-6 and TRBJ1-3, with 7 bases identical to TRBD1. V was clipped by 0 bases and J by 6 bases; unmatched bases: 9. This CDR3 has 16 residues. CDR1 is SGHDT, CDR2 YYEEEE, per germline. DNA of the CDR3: TGTGCCAGCAGCTTGGCCGCTCACCAGGGGGTAAACACCATATATTTT. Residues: CASSLAAHQGVNTIYF.

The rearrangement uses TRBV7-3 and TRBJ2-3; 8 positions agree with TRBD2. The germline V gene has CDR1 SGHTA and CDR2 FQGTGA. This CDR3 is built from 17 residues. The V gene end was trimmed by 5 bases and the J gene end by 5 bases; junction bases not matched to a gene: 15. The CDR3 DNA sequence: TGTGCCAGCAGCCAATTCGGGACTAGGGGAGGGGAAGATACGCAGTATTTT. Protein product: CASSQFGTRGGEDTQYF.

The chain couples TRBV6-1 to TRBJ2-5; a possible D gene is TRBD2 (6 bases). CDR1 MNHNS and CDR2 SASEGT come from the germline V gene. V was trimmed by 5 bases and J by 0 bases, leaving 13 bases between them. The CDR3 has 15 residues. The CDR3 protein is CASSKGGGYQETQYF. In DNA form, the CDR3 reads TGTGCCAGCAGTAAGGGAGGTGGGTACCAAGAGACCCAGTACTTC.

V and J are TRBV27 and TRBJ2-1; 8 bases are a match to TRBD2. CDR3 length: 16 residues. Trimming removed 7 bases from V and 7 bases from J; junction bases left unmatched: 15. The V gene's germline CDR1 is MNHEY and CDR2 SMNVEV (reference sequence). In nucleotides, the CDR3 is TGTGCCAGCACCCCCGTGGGAGCGGGAGAGAGGAATGAGCAGTTCTTC. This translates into CASTPVGAGERNEQFF.

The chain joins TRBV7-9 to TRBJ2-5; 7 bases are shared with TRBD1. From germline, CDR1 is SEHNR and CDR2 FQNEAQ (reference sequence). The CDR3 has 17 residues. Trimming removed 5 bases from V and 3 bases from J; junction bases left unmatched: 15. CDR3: CASSPVTGTEVEETQYF. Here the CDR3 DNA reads TGTGCCAGCAGCCCGGTTACCGGGACAGAGGTCGAAGAGACCCAGTACTTC.

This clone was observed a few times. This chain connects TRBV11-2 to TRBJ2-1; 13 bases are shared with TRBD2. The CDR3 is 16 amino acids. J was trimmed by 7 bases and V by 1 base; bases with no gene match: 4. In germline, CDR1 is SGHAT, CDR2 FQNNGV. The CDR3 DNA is TGTGCCAGCAGCTTAGCCCGGGGACTAGCGGGGAATGAGCAGTTCTTC. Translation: CASSLARGLAGNEQFF. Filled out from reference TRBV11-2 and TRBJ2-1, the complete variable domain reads EAGVAQSPRYKIIEKRQSVAFWCNPISGHATLYWYQQILGQGPKLLIQFQNNGVVDDSQLPKDRFSAERLKGVDSTLKIQPAKLEDSAVYLCASSLARGLAGNEQFFGPGTRLTVL.

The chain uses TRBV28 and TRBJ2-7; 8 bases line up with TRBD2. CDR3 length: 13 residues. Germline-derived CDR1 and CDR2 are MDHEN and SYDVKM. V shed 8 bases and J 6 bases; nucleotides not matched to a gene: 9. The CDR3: CASSLAGWLEQYF. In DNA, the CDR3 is TGTGCCAGCTCTTTAGCGGGATGGCTCGAGCAGTACTTC.

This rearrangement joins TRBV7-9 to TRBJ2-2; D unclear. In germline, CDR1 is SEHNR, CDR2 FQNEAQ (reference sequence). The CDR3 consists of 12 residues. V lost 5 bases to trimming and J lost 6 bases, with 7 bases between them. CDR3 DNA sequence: TGTGCCAGCAGCCAATTTTCCGGGGAGCTGTTTTTT. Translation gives CASSQFSGELFF.

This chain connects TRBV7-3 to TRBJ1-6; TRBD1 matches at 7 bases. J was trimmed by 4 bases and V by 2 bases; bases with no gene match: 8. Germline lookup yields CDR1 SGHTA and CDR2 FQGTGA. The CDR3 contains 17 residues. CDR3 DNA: TGTGCCAGCAGCTTAGGAACAGGGGACCCGTATAATTCACCCCTCCACTTT. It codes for CASSLGTGDPYNSPLHF.

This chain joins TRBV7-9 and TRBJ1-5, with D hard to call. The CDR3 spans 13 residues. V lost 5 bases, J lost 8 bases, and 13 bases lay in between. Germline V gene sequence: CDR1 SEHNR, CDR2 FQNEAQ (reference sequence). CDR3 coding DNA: TGTGCCAGCAGCCGTAATGGTGCGGAGCCCCAGCATTTT. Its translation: CASSRNGAEPQHF.

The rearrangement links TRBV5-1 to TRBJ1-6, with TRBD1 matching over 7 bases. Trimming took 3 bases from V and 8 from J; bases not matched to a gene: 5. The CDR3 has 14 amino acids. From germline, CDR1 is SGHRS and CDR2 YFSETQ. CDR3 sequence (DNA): TGCGCCAGCAGCTCACACAGGGGAGATTCACCCCTCCACTTT. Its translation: CASSSHRGDSPLHF.

The CDR3 DNA reads TGTGCCAGCAGCCCGGTTGGGGACAGGTCCTACGAGCAGTACTTC. Translating it yields CASSPVGDRSYEQYF. The V gene is TRBV13, the J gene TRBJ2-7, with 8 bases identical to TRBD1. Germline CDR1 is PRHDT and CDR2 is FYEKMQ (reference sequence). This CDR3 has 15 amino acids. The trim removed 5 bases at V and 1 base at J, leaving 7 bases unmatched. Using reference TRBV13 and TRBJ2-7 for the parts outside the CDR3, the full variable domain is AAGVIQSPRHLIKEKRETATLKCYPIPRHDTVYWYQQGPGQDPQFLISFYEKMQSDKGSIPDRFSAQQFSDYHSELNMSSLELGDSALYFCASSPVGDRSYEQYFGPGTRLTVT.

CDR3 DNA: TGTGCCAGCAGTGGATGGACAGGGCTTGTAAATGAGCAGTTCTTC. Its protein product is CASSGWTGLVNEQFF. J is TRBJ2-1 and V is TRBV6-1, with TRBD1 matching 8 bases. This CDR3 comprises 15 residues. Germline CDR1 MNHNS, CDR2 SASEGT. V shed 4 bases and J 7 bases; nucleotides not matched to a gene: 9.

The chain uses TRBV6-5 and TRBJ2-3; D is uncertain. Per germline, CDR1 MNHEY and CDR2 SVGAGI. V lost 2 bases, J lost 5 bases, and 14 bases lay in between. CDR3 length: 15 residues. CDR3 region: CASSYREVGKDTQYF. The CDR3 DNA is TGTGCCAGCAGTTACCGAGAAGTAGGTAAAGATACGCAGTATTTT.

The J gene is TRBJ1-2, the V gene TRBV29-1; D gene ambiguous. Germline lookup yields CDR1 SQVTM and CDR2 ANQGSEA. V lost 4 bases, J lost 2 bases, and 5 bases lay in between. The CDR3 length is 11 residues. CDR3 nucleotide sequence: TGCAGCGTTGCCAGCAACTATGGCTACACCTTC. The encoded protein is CSVASNYGYTF.

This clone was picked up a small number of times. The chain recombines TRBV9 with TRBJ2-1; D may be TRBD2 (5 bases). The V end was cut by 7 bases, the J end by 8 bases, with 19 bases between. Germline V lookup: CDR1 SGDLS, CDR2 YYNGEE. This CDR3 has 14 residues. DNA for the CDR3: TGTGCCAGCGACCGGGCACCGGGCGGGCATGAGCAGTTCTTC. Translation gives CASDRAPGGHEQFF.

CDR3 sequence reads: CASSLNSYNEQFF. The CDR3 DNA reads TGCGCCAGCAGTTTGAATTCCTACAATGAGCAGTTCTTC. The chain is built from TRBV10-1 and TRBJ2-1; D not resolved. V was trimmed by 5 bases and J by 1 base, leaving 6 bases between them. Germline assignment: CDR1 WNHNN and CDR2 SYGVQD (reference sequence). The CDR3 consists of 13 residues.

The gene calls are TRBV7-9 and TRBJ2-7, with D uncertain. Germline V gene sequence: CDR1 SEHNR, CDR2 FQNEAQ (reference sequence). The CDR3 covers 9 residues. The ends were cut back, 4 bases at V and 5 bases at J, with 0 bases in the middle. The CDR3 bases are TGTGCCAGCAGCTACGAGCAGTACTTC. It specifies CASSYEQYF.

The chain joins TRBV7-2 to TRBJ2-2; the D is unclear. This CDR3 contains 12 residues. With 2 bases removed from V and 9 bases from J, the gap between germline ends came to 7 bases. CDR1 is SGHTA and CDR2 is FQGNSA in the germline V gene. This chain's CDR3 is CASSLSPRELFF. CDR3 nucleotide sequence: TGTGCCAGCAGCTTATCCCCCAGGGAGCTGTTTTTT.

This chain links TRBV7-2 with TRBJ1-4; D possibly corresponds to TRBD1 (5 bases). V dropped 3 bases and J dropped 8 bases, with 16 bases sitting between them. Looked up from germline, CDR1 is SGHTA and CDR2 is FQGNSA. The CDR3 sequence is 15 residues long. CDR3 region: CASSFTSGSGEKLFF. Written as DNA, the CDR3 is TGTGCCAGCAGCTTCACGTCAGGGTCGGGAGAAAAACTGTTTTTT.